This T cell receptor beta chain emerged from a study of early T cells in non-severe SARS-CoV-2 infection (dated by TCRdb to the early 2020s). Regarding the research as a whole: Bulk RNA from unsorted whole blood was used for TCR sequencing, so alpha and beta chains could not be paired.

Ends trimmed: V by 2 bases, J by 4 bases; bases unmatched to a gene: 6. The germline V gene specifies SGHTA as CDR1 and FQGNSA as CDR2. Spanning cysteine to phenylalanine, the CDR3 consists of 16 amino acids. Only the CDR3 part of the read is kept: 48 bases, read in frame from the first base. The library was generated by 5' RACE. TCRdb records NextSeq 500 as the sequencer. In the TCR library protocol, unique molecular identifiers were attached to individual cDNA molecules to correct for PCR bias and sequencing error. Both TCR alpha and beta chains were sequenced, and tight co-correlation was observed between alpha and beta sequence abundances in each sample. The study's processing was this. Decombinator V4 was used to perform V gene, J gene and CDR3 annotation of TCR sequences. Expanded TCRs were defined as changing significantly between any two time points under a Poisson model with p below 0.0001. TCR abundances were normalised to the total number of TCRs sequenced per sample and expressed as counts per million. MAIT TCRs were defined by TRAV1-2 paired with TRAJ12, TRAJ20 or TRAJ33, and iNKT TCRs by TRAV10 paired with TRAJ18. VDJdb, accessed 1 November 2021, was searched for CMV, EBV and SARS-CoV-2 annotated TCRs, excluding TCRs annotated for multiple antigens. TCRdb cleaned the public reads at Q25 with fastp, built clones with MiXCR and kept in-frame beta chains. Records with the same CDR3 protein are collapsed into one entry carrying the most frequent genes and DNA. What appears here as the V and J calls and clone size reflects TCRdb's work, not the paper's. Across this sample there are about 70,000 distinct CDR3 sequences, with about 4.9% seen only once. The biggest ten clones account for 3% to 4.5% of the sample.

The research as a whole found: VDJdb matching was skewed toward anti-spike CD8 responses and likely underestimated virus-specific expansions, missing private and CD4 specificities.

Concerning this clonotype itself: What antigen it recognizes has not been identified. One base away there is no much larger clone; base qualities are not given.

Set within a cohort of healthcare workers in London, UK, this nested case-control study involved weekly PCR testing of nasopharyngeal swabs along with blood sampling. Healthcare workers were recruited between 23 and 31 March 2020, during the week of the UK lockdown, and were followed weekly for up to roughly 15 weeks. This clonotype originated in an adult who was a healthcare worker with PCR-confirmed SARS-CoV-2 infection or an uninfected control (not recorded which). The donor label of this sample is uncertain. The specimen comprised whole blood, sampled at baseline. The sequence links TRBV7-2 to TRBJ1-4; TRBD1 aligns with 8 central bases. The CDR3 here reads CASSLFSDRGNEKLFF. DNA sequence: TGTGCCAGCAGCTTATTCTCCGACAGGGGTAATGAAAAACTGTTTTTT.